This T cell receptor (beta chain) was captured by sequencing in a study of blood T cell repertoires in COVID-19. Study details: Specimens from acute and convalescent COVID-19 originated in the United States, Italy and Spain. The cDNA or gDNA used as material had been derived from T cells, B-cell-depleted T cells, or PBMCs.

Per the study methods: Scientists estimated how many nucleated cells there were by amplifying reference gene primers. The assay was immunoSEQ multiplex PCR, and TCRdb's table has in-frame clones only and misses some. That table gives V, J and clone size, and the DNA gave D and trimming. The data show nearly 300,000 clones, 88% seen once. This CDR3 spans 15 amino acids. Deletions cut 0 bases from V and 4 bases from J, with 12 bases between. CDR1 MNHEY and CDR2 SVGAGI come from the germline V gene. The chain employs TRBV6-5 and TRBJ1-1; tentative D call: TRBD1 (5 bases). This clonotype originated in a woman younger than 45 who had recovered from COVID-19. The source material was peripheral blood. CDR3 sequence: CASSYSEPQGTEAFF. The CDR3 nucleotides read TGTGCCAGCAGTTACTCGGAACCGCAGGGCACTGAAGCTTTCTTT.